The rows below give T cell receptor beta chains drawn from one sample of a study of blood T cell repertoires in COVID-19. Profiling relied on immunoSEQ multiplex PCR, and the TCRdb table lists in-frame clones only, not all of them. Here the sample spans some 26,000 clones, approximately 91% being singletons. Sequenced sample: peripheral blood. Receptors originate from a man in his 70s with active COVID-19. The CDR3 runs from the conserved cysteine through the conserved F or W. D genes are given only for firm matches. Part of the rows lack a size; the others show once, few, many or a class for expanded clones.

d_gene	abundance	v_gene	len	j_gene	CDR3nt	CDR3aa
-	-	TRBV19	13	TRBJ1-1	TGTGCCAGTAGGCTAAGGGAGTCCACTGAAGCTTTCTTT	CASRLRESTEAFF
TRBD2	-	TRBV2	14	TRBJ2-2	TGTGCCAGAGGACTAGCGGAGAACACCGGGGAGCTGTTTTTT	CARGLAENTGELFF
-	-	TRBV4-2	14	TRBJ1-2	TGTGCCAGCAGCCAGGAGCAGGGGCCAGGTGGCTACACCTTC	CASSQEQGPGGYTF
TRBD1	-	TRBV9	15	TRBJ1-6	TGTGCCAGCAGCGTAGAGGGGGCAAGGAATTCACCCCTCCACTTT	CASSVEGARNSPLHF
-	-	TRBV15	14	TRBJ2-3	TGTGCCACCAGCAGGTCAGGGGCCACAGATACGCAGTATTTT	CATSRSGATDTQYF
TRBD1	-	TRBV6-2/TRBV6-3	18	TRBJ2-1	TGTGCCAGCAGTTACAGACAGGGTGGCTGGAGCTCCTACAATGAGCAGTTCTTC	CASSYRQGGWSSYNEQFF
TRBD2	-	TRBV18	19	TRBJ2-1	TGTGCCAGCTCACCACCCCCCGAAGTTCTAGCGGGGCCCTACAATGAGCAGTTCTTC	CASSPPPEVLAGPYNEQFF
-	-	TRBV6-2/TRBV6-3	13	TRBJ1-6	TGTGCCAGCAGCACCCCACGGAATTCACCCCTCCACTTT	CASSTPRNSPLHF
TRBD1	-	TRBV6-2/TRBV6-3	17	TRBJ2-3	TGTGCCAGCAGTTACCCTCTCGACAGGGGCGACACAGATACGCAGTATTTT	CASSYPLDRGDTDTQYF
-	once	TRBV5-6	15	TRBJ1-5	TGTGCCAGCAGCGTGCGGCGGCCGGGCAATCAGCCCCAGCATTTT	CASSVRRPGNQPQHF
-	-	TRBV10-3	16	TRBJ1-1	TGTGCCATCAGTGTTTCTTCTGAGGGAGCGAACACTGAAGCTTTCTTT	CAISVSSEGANTEAFF
TRBD1	-	TRBV27	16	TRBJ1-5	TGTGCCAGCAGTCCCCTGACAGGGGTGGGCAATCAGCCCCAGCATTTT	CASSPLTGVGNQPQHF
TRBD1	-	TRBV18	13	TRBJ2-1	TGTGCCAGCTCATCGACAGGGAGTAATGAGCAGTTCTTC	CASSSTGSNEQFF
-	-	TRBV28	12	TRBJ2-7	TGTGCCAGCAGAGCAGGGGACTACGAGCAGTACTTC	CASRAGDYEQYF
-	-	TRBV28	12	TRBJ1-2	TGTGCCAGCAGTGACGACAGCTATGGCTACACCTTC	CASSDDSYGYTF
-	-	TRBV6-5	15	TRBJ2-7	TGTGCCAGTATTTTGCGCGGGGGCCCGGCCTACGAGCAGTACTTC	CASILRGGPAYEQYF
TRBD1	few	TRBV5-4	13	TRBJ1-2	TGTGCCAGCAGCAGGACAGGGGACTATGGCTACACCTTC	CASSRTGDYGYTF
TRBD1	-	TRBV3-1/TRBV3-2	15	TRBJ1-1	TGTGCCAGCAGCCAAGGGGACAGGGTAGGCACTGAAGCTTTCTTT	CASSQGDRVGTEAFF
-	-	TRBV6-4	16	TRBJ2-2	TGTGCCAGCAGTCCCGGGACACTCGGTGGAACCGGGGAGCTGTTTTTT	CASSPGTLGGTGELFF
-	-	TRBV5-6	14	TRBJ2-7	TGTGCCAGCAGCTTGGGCCCAGCGCCCTACGAGCAGTACTTC	CASSLGPAPYEQYF
-	-	TRBV19	14	TRBJ1-2	TGTGCCAGTAGTATTGTCCGGGCGGGGTATGGCTACACCTTC	CASSIVRAGYGYTF
-	-	TRBV9	15	TRBJ2-2	TGTGCCAGCAGCGTAGAACTAGCCTACACCGGGGAGCTGTTTTTT	CASSVELAYTGELFF
-	-	TRBV18	16	TRBJ1-6	TGTGCCAGCTCACCAATGGCAGGCTCCTATAATTCACCCCTCCACTTT	CASSPMAGSYNSPLHF
TRBD1	few	TRBV9	14	TRBJ1-2	TGTGCCAGCAGCGTAGGGCAGGGGGTGGGCGGCTACACCTTC	CASSVGQGVGGYTF
-	-	TRBV4-3	14	TRBJ2-1	TGCGCCAGCAGCCAAGAGGGGCTCAACAATGAGCAGTTCTTC	CASSQEGLNNEQFF
TRBD1	few	TRBV6-4	14	TRBJ1-1	TGTGCCAGCAGAATGGGACAGGGTACCTCTGAAGCTTTCTTT	CASRMGQGTSEAFF
TRBD1	-	TRBV28	12	TRBJ1-3	TGTGCCACCCGGGACAGGATCAACACCATATATTTT	CATRDRINTIYF
-	-	TRBV18	13	TRBJ1-2	TGTGCCAGCTCACCCCACAGGGACTATGGCTACACCTTC	CASSPHRDYGYTF
-	-	TRBV2	13	TRBJ1-5	TGTGCCAGCAGTGAGGGGGGGGATCAGCCCCAGCATTTT	CASSEGGDQPQHF
TRBD1	-	TRBV2	18	TRBJ2-6	TGTGCCAGCAGTGCATCCAGGGGGCGAAGCTCTGGGGCCAACGTCCTGACTTTC	CASSASRGRSSGANVLTF
-	-	TRBV5-1	14	TRBJ2-3	TGCGCCACCCGGGCGGGGGCAAGCACAGATACGCAGTATTTT	CATRAGASTDTQYF
TRBD1	-	TRBV19	14	TRBJ2-2	TGTGCCAGTAGTGGACAGGGCAACACCGGGGAGCTGTTTTTT	CASSGQGNTGELFF
TRBD1	-	TRBV2	14	TRBJ2-7	TGTGCCAGCAATACCGGGACAGGGGCCCACGAGCAGTACTTC	CASNTGTGAHEQYF
TRBD1	once	TRBV14	17	TRBJ1-2	TGTGCCAGCAGCCAATTTCTTTGGGGACAGGGGGAACGTGGCTACACCTTC	CASSQFLWGQGERGYTF
TRBD2	-	TRBV6-4	15	TRBJ2-5	TGTGCCAGCAGTTGGGTAGCGGGGGCCCAAGAGACCCAGTACTTC	CASSWVAGAQETQYF
-	-	TRBV7-8	15	TRBJ1-6	TGTGCCAGCAGCTTAGGAGCCAGGGTCAATTCACCCCTCCACTTT	CASSLGARVNSPLHF
-	-	TRBV6-5	15	TRBJ2-3	TGTGCCAGCAGGGGACATACAGGGACCACAGATACGCAGTATTTT	CASRGHTGTTDTQYF
TRBD1	-	TRBV5-1	14	TRBJ1-5	TGCGCCAGCAGCATGGAGACAGGGACTCAGCCCCAGCATTTT	CASSMETGTQPQHF
-	-	TRBV7-2	14	TRBJ2-7	TGTGCCAGCAGCTTACCGACAGAGAAGTACGAGCAGTACTTC	CASSLPTEKYEQYF
TRBD2	-	TRBV30	19	TRBJ2-1	TGTGCCTGGAGTGGCTCGACTAGCGGGGGGACGTACCCCTACAATGAGCAGTTCTTC	CAWSGSTSGGTYPYNEQFF
TRBD1	-	TRBV6-6	15	TRBJ2-3	TGTGCCAGCAGTTCGACAGGGGGGGGGACAGATACGCAGTATTTT	CASSSTGGGTDTQYF
-	-	TRBV5-5	15	TRBJ2-7	TGTGCCAGCAGCCCGATGGACAGCTTGGGCTACGAGCAGTACTTC	CASSPMDSLGYEQYF
TRBD2	-	TRBV27	16	TRBJ2-3	TGTGCCAGCAGTCACCGGACTAGCGGGGGGACAGATACGCAGTATTTT	CASSHRTSGGTDTQYF
-	-	TRBV5-4	15	TRBJ2-5	TGTGCCAGCAGCTTCGGGGGGGACAGTCAAGAGACCCAGTACTTC	CASSFGGDSQETQYF
-	-	TRBV2	14	TRBJ2-6	TGTGCCAGCAGGCGCGAGTCTGGGGCCAACGTCCTGACTTTC	CASRRESGANVLTF
TRBD2	-	TRBV9	15	TRBJ2-3	TGTGCCAGCAGCGTAGAGGATTTGACTAGCGGTACGCAGTATTTT	CASSVEDLTSGTQYF
-	-	TRBV4-1	15	TRBJ2-7	TGCGCCAGCAGCCAAGTGTCGCAGTCGGGTTACGAGCAGTACTTC	CASSQVSQSGYEQYF
-	-	TRBV5-1	14	TRBJ2-7	TGCGCCAGCAGGGCCGGACAGCATCCCTACGAGCAGTACTTC	CASRAGQHPYEQYF
TRBD1	-	TRBV4-3	16	TRBJ1-4	TGCGCCAGCAGCCCCGGACAGGGGGTTCATTATGAAAAACTGTTTTTT	CASSPGQGVHYEKLFF
TRBD2	-	TRBV7-2	14	TRBJ2-1	TGTGCCAGCAGCCTGGGGGGGGATTGGCGTGAGCAGTTCTTC	CASSLGGDWREQFF
TRBD1	-	TRBV27	17	TRBJ1-2	TGTGCCAGCAGTTTAAACCTCCCGGGGACAGGGTCCTATGGCTACACCTTC	CASSLNLPGTGSYGYTF
-	-	TRBV19	14	TRBJ1-1	TGTGCCAGTAGTACACGACGGGAGAACACTGAAGCTTTCTTT	CASSTRRENTEAFF
-	-	TRBV4-3	15	TRBJ2-7	TGCGCCAGCAGCCAATCCTCGGACACTCGTGACGAGCAGTACTTC	CASSQSSDTRDEQYF
-	-	TRBV7-9	14	TRBJ2-7	TGTGCCAGCAGCTTAGTCCCCCCGGGCTACGAGCAGTACTTC	CASSLVPPGYEQYF
TRBD2	-	TRBV6-2/TRBV6-3	16	TRBJ2-3	TGTGCCAGCAGTTACGGAAGCGGGACTAGCACAGATACGCAGTATTTT	CASSYGSGTSTDTQYF